This T cell receptor beta chain was captured by sequencing in a study of T cell responses to AZD1222 COVID-19 vaccine. Overall study findings and caveats: Spike-specific TCR breadth and depth went up after people got two AZD1222 doses.

Some clones are missing from TCRdb's copy, which holds only in-frame ones; the method was immunoSEQ multiplex PCR. The sample shows 95,000 to 150,000 clones, 85% to 90% of them seen only once. As concerns this clone: Its specificity is not known.

CDR1 and CDR2 from the germline V gene are KGHSH and LQKENI. The CDR3 is 15 amino acids. Deletions cut 2 bases from V and 4 bases from J, with 14 bases between. The receptor's source is an adult in good health. The specimen comprised peripheral blood, sampled on day 0 of AZD1222 vaccination. This rearrangement joins TRBV18 to TRBJ2-5; D remains unclear. CDR3 nucleotides: TGTGCCAGCTCACCATCCTTAAAACCAGGAGAGACCCAGTACTTC. Its translation: CASSPSLKPGETQYF. Variable domain in full (rest from reference TRBV18 and TRBJ2-5): NAGVMQNPRHLVRRRGQEARLRCSPMKGHSHVYWYRQLPEEGLKFMVYLQKENIIDESGMPKERFSAEFPKEGPSILRIQQVVRGDSAAYFCASSPSLKPGETQYFGPGTRLLVL.